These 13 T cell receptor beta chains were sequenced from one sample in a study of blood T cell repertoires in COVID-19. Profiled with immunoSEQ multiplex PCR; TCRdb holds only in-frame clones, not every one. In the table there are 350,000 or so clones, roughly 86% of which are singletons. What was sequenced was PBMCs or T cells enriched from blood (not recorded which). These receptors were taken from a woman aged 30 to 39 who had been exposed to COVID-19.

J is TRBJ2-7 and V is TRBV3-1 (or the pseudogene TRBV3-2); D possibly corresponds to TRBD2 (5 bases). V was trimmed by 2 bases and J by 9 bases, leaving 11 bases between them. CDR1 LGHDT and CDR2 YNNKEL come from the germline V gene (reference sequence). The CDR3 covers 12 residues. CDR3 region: CASSQRAGVQYF. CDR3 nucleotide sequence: TGTGCCAGCAGCCAAAGGGCGGGTGTGCAGTACTTC.

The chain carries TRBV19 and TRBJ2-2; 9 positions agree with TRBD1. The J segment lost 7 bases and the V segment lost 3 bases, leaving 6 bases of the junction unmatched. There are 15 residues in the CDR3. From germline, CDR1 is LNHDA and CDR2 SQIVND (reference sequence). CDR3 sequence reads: CASSIRQGGSGELFF. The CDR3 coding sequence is TGTGCCAGTAGTATCCGACAGGGGGGCAGCGGGGAGCTGTTTTTT.

CDR3 in DNA: TGCGCCAGCAGTGAGTACTGGACAGCGGGCAATCAGCCCCAGCATTTT. The encoded protein is CASSEYWTAGNQPQHF. The chain joins TRBV10-1 to TRBJ1-5; a weak D match, TRBD1 (6 bases). CDR1 and CDR2 from the germline V gene are WNHNN and SYGVQD (reference sequence). Trimming removed 1 base at V and 2 bases at J, with 12 bases between. The CDR3 is 16 amino acids.

This CDR3 is CASSLTSGQGGYTF. CDR3 in DNA: TGTGCCAGCAGTTTAACCTCGGGACAGGGTGGCTACACCTTC. This chain links TRBV27 with TRBJ1-2; 9 nucleotides agree with TRBD1. With 2 bases clipped from V and 7 bases from J, the junction kept 5 bases outside the gene matches. CDR3 length: 14 amino acids. The germline gives CDR1 MNHEY, CDR2 SMNVEV (reference sequence).

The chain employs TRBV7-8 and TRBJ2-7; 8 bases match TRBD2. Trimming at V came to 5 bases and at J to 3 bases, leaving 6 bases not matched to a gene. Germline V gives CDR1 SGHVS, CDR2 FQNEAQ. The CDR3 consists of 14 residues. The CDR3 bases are TGTGCCAGCAGCCCCGGACTAGCTCACTACGAGCAGTACTTC. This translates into CASSPGLAHYEQYF.

This CDR3 is CASSSQSQGKVGQPQHF. CDR3 DNA sequence: TGTGCCAGCAGCTCCCAATCACAGGGGAAGGTGGGTCAGCCCCAGCATTTT. This chain uses TRBV7-8 with TRBJ1-5; the match to TRBD1 covers 7 bases. The germline V gene has CDR1 SGHVS and CDR2 FQNEAQ. V was clipped by 4 bases and J by 6 bases; unmatched bases: 15. The CDR3 runs 17 residues.

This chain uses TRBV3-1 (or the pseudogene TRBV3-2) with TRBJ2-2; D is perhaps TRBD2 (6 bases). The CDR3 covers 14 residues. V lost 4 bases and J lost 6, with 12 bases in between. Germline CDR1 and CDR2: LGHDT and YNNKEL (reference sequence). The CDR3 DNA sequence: TGTGCCAGCAGCCTCTCCGGGGGACCCGGGGAGCTGTTTTTT. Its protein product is CASSLSGGPGELFF.

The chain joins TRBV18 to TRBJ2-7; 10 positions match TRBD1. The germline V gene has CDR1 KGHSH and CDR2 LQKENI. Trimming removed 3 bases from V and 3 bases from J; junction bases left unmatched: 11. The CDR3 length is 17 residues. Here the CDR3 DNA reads TGTGCCAGCTCACCCAGGGCAGCGGGACAGGGGCTCTACGAGCAGTACTTC. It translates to CASSPRAAGQGLYEQYF.

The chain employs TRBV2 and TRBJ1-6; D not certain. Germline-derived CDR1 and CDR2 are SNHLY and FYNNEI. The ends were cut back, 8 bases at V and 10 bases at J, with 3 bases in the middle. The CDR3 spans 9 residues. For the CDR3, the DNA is TGTGCCAGCCTATCACCCCTCCACTTT. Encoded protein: CASLSPLHF.

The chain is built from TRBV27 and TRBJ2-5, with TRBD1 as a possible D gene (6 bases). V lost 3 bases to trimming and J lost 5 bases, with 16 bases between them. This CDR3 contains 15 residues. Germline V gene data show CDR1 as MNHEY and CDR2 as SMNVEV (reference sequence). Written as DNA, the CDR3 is TGTGCCAGCAGTTTTGGTCCCACCCAGGGGGAGACCCAGTACTTC. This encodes CASSFGPTQGETQYF.

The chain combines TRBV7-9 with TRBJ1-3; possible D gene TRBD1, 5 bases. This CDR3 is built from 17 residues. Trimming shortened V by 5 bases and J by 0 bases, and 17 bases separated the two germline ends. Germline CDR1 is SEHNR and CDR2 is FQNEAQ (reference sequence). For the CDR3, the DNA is TGTGCCAGCAGCCGCCAGGGCGCGACCAGCTCTGGAAACACCATATATTTT. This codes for CASSRQGATSSGNTIYF. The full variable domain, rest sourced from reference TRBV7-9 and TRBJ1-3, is DTGVSQNPRHKITKRGQNVTFRCDPISEHNRLYWYRQTLGQGPEFLTYFQNEAQLEKSRLLSDRFSAERPKGSFSTLEIQRTEQGDSAMYLCASSRQGATSSGNTIYFGEGSWLTVV.

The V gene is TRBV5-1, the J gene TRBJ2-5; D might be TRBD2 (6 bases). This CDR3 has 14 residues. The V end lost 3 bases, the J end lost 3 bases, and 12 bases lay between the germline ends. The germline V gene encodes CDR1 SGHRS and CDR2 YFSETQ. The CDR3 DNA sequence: TGCGCCAGCAGCTCCGGGACTGTAAAAGAGACCCAGTACTTC. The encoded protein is CASSSGTVKETQYF.

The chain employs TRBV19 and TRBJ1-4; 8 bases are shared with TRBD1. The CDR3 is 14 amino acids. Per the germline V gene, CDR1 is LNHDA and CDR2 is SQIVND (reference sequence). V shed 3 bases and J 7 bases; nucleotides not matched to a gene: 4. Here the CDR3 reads CASSMSGGREKLFF. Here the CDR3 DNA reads TGTGCCAGTAGTATGTCAGGGGGCCGTGAAAAACTGTTTTTT.